A single sample is the source of the 19 T cell receptor beta chains below, sequenced in a study of T cell clonotyping in hematopoietic cell transplantation (dated by TCRdb to 2020 to 2023). The sample's time point, from its label and the paper: 100 days after allo-HCT. Library preparation employed the immunoSEQ multiplex PCR assay. TCRdb holds this immuneACCESS table with in-frame rearrangements only. Some clones are missing; in checked studies, unresolved V genes explain under half, and the rest has no known cause. Across this sample there are 15,000 or so clones, with roughly four fifths seen only once. 5.8% of the sample rests with the top ten. The starting material was PBMCs, obtained 100 days after allogeneic stem cell transplant. These receptor sequences come from a female patient aged 35-55 years who had an allogeneic stem cell transplant from a related donor, so T cells may come from the graft donor. Some clones in this sample may be carry-over from other donors' samples.

The rearrangement links TRBV9 to TRBJ2-5; 8 nucleotides align to TRBD2. After removal of 3 bases from V and 2 bases from J, the junction contained 15 bases not matched to a gene. Germline CDR1 is SGDLS and CDR2 is YYNGEE. This CDR3 is built from 18 residues. CDR3 nucleotide sequence: TGTGCCAGCAGCGGCGGTGGGCTAGCGGGCGCAAAGCAAGAGACCCAGTACTTC. Translation: CASSGGGLAGAKQETQYF. Looking up the rest from reference TRBV9 and TRBJ2-5 gives the full variable domain: DSGVTQTPKHLITATGQRVTLRCSPRSGDLSVYWYQQSLDQGLQFLIQYYNGEERAKGNILERFSAQQFPDLHSELNLSSLELGDSALYFCASSGGGLAGAKQETQYFGPGTRLLVL.

Only one count was recorded for this clone. The gene calls are TRBV6-5 and TRBJ2-3; the match to TRBD2 covers 7 bases. The CDR3 sequence is 14 residues long. Germline V lookup: CDR1 MNHEY, CDR2 SVGAGI. V shed 2 bases, J shed 5 bases, and the junction held 4 bases outside the gene matches. The chain's CDR3 is CASSYAGEIDTQYF. CDR3 DNA: TGTGCCAGCAGTTACGCGGGAGAAATAGATACGCAGTATTTT.

The genes are TRBV6-5 and TRBJ2-7; D remains unclear. V lost 4 bases to trimming and J lost 7 bases, with 23 bases between them. This CDR3 contains 16 residues. Germline CDR1 MNHEY, CDR2 SVGAGI. The DNA for the CDR3 is TGTGCCAGCAGTTTCCCCTTAGGACCAGGAACGTGGGAGCAGTACTTC. Encoded protein: CASSFPLGPGTWEQYF.

This chain uses TRBV10-3 with TRBJ2-7; 9 positions match TRBD1. The CDR3 extends over 14 amino acids. V shed 2 bases, J shed 2 bases, and the junction held 1 base outside the gene matches. Germline V gives CDR1 ENHRY, CDR2 SYGVKD. CDR3 in amino acids: CAISERDRAYEQYF. CDR3 coding DNA: TGTGCCATCAGTGAGAGGGACAGGGCCTACGAGCAGTACTTC.

The CDR3 DNA sequence: TGTGCCAGCAGTTACTCGTGGGGGGCCAACGTCCTGACTTTC. Translation: CASSYSWGANVLTF. V gene TRBV6-6 combines with J gene TRBJ2-6; D remains ambiguous. The CDR3 runs to 14 residues. V gave up 0 bases and J gave up 4 bases, with 4 bases separating them. The germline V gene encodes CDR1 MNHNY and CDR2 SVGAGI (reference sequence).

V and J are TRBV6-1 and TRBJ2-5; D might be TRBD1 (5 bases). The CDR3 runs to 12 residues. V was clipped by 4 bases and J by 5 bases, with 8 bases between them. The V gene's germline CDR1 is MNHNS and CDR2 SASEGT. In nucleotides, the CDR3 is TGTGCCAGCAGTGGGACATCCGAGACCCAGTACTTC. This codes for CASSGTSETQYF.

The chain is built from TRBV7-6 and TRBJ2-3, with D unresolved. The CDR3 covers 13 residues. V lost 2 bases and J lost 3, with 6 bases in between. Germline loops: CDR1 SGHVS, CDR2 FNYEAQ. The CDR3 nucleotides are TGTGCCAGCAGCTTATTGGGGACAGATACGCAGTATTTT. Protein sequence: CASSLLGTDTQYF.

J is TRBJ1-2 and V is TRBV6-5; no definite D call. Germline CDR1 reads MNHEY; CDR2 reads SVGAGI. This CDR3 spans 14 amino acids. V lost 1 base, J lost 2 bases, and 8 bases lay in between. CDR3 nucleotides: TGTGCCAGCAGTTACTTAGCACAGAACTATGGCTACACCTTC. This codes for CASSYLAQNYGYTF.

The chain carries TRBV4-1 and TRBJ1-1; no clear D gene. Germline assignment: CDR1 MGHRA and CDR2 YSYEKL. The CDR3 consists of 15 residues. The V end lost 3 bases, the J end lost 4 bases, and 15 bases lay between the germline ends. CDR3 nucleotide sequence: TGCGCCAGCAGCCATCCGCAAGGTCGAAGCACTGAAGCTTTCTTT. Amino acids: CASSHPQGRSTEAFF.

The chain joins TRBV4-1 to TRBJ2-7; D unresolved. The V gene lost 0 bases and the J gene lost 7 bases, with 4 bases spanning the gap. Germline values: CDR1 MGHRA, CDR2 YSYEKL. The CDR3 is 11 residues long. This chain's CDR3 is CASSQEAEQYF. Here the CDR3 DNA reads TGCGCCAGCAGCCAAGAGGCGGAGCAGTACTTC.

The J gene is TRBJ1-4, the V gene TRBV7-2, with 7 bases lining up with TRBD1. The V segment lost 3 bases and the J segment 8 bases; nucleotides outside the gene matches: 6. CDR3 length: 14 residues. Germline CDR1 and CDR2: SGHTA and FQGNSA. The CDR3 spells CASSFQGGMEKLFF. CDR3 sequence (DNA): TGTGCCAGCAGCTTTCAGGGGGGGATGGAAAAACTGTTTTTT.

V usage is TRBV2 and J usage is TRBJ2-5; D is unclear. Per the germline V gene, CDR1 is SNHLY and CDR2 is FYNNEI. Between the trimmed V and J ends, which lost 2 bases and 1 base, there was a span of 5 bases. This CDR3 spans 13 amino acids. CDR3 nucleotide sequence: TGTGCCAGCAGTGAATCGCGCCAAGAGACCCAGTACTTC. Translation gives CASSESRQETQYF. Complete variable domain (other parts from reference TRBV2 and TRBJ2-5): EPEVTQTPSHQVTQMGQEVILRCVPISNHLYFYWYRQILGQKVEFLVSFYNNEISEKSEIFDDQFSVERPDGSNFTLKIRSTKLEDSAMYFCASSESRQETQYFGPGTRLLVL.

The chain employs TRBV30 and TRBJ1-4; D remains ambiguous. Trimming removed 3 bases from V and 3 bases from J, with 8 bases in between. CDR1 and CDR2 from the germline V gene are GTSNPN and SVGIG (reference sequence). The CDR3 consists of 13 residues. The CDR3 here is CAWRSHPNEKLFF. As DNA, the CDR3 is TGTGCCTGGAGATCACATCCTAATGAAAAACTGTTTTTT.

The chain joins TRBV28 to TRBJ2-7; 9 nucleotides line up with TRBD1. The germline V gene has CDR1 MDHEN and CDR2 SYDVKM. V dropped 5 bases and J dropped 4; count of bases not matched to a gene: 3. This CDR3 has 13 amino acids. Here the CDR3 reads CASSIGQGYEQYF. In DNA form, the CDR3 reads TGTGCCAGCAGTATCGGACAGGGGTACGAGCAGTACTTC.

The CDR3: CASSLDLRDTQYF. DNA of the CDR3: TGTGCCAGCAGCTTAGATCTGCGTGATACGCAGTATTTT. V and J are TRBV11-3 and TRBJ2-3; D is uncertain. The CDR3 covers 13 residues. The ends were cut back, 0 bases at V and 6 bases at J, with 7 bases in the middle. CDR1 is SGHNT, CDR2 YENEEA, per germline.

The chain combines TRBV30 with TRBJ2-5; D is ambiguous. Germline loops: CDR1 GTSNPN, CDR2 SVGIG (reference sequence). The V end was cut by 4 bases, the J end by 4 bases, with 19 bases between. The CDR3 spans 15 residues. CDR3 region: CAWTRGDAIGETQYF. CDR3 bases: TGTGCCTGGACCAGAGGAGACGCGATAGGAGAGACCCAGTACTTC.

This rearrangement joins TRBV10-3 to TRBJ1-5, with TRBD1 identical over 9 bases. The J segment lost 4 bases and the V segment lost 3 bases, leaving 7 bases of the junction unmatched. This CDR3 comprises 16 residues. The germline V gene has CDR1 ENHRY and CDR2 SYGVKD. CDR3 amino acids: CAISERQGVGNQPQHF. CDR3 DNA sequence: TGTGCCATCAGTGAAAGACAGGGGGTTGGTAATCAGCCCCAGCATTTT.

In this sample, this clone turned up a few times. The sample has other DNA sequences that encode this CDR3 too. The chain uses TRBV27 and TRBJ1-1; D not certain. This CDR3 spans 13 amino acids. With 6 bases removed from V and 0 bases from J, the gap between germline ends came to 8 bases. Germline loops: CDR1 MNHEY, CDR2 SMNVEV (reference sequence). CDR3 in DNA: TGTGCCAGCAGCCCCGGACTGAACACTGAAGCTTTCTTT. Translating it yields CASSPGLNTEAFF.

The chain combines TRBV11-2 with TRBJ2-5, with TRBD1 matching over 8 bases. The CDR3 consists of 15 residues. The V gene's germline CDR1 is SGHAT and CDR2 FQNNGV. Losses at the gene ends were 0 bases for V and 7 bases for J; bases not matched to a gene: 7. CDR3: CASSLDLSGQGTQYF. In nucleotides, the CDR3 is TGTGCCAGCAGCTTAGACCTTAGCGGACAGGGGACCCAGTACTTC.